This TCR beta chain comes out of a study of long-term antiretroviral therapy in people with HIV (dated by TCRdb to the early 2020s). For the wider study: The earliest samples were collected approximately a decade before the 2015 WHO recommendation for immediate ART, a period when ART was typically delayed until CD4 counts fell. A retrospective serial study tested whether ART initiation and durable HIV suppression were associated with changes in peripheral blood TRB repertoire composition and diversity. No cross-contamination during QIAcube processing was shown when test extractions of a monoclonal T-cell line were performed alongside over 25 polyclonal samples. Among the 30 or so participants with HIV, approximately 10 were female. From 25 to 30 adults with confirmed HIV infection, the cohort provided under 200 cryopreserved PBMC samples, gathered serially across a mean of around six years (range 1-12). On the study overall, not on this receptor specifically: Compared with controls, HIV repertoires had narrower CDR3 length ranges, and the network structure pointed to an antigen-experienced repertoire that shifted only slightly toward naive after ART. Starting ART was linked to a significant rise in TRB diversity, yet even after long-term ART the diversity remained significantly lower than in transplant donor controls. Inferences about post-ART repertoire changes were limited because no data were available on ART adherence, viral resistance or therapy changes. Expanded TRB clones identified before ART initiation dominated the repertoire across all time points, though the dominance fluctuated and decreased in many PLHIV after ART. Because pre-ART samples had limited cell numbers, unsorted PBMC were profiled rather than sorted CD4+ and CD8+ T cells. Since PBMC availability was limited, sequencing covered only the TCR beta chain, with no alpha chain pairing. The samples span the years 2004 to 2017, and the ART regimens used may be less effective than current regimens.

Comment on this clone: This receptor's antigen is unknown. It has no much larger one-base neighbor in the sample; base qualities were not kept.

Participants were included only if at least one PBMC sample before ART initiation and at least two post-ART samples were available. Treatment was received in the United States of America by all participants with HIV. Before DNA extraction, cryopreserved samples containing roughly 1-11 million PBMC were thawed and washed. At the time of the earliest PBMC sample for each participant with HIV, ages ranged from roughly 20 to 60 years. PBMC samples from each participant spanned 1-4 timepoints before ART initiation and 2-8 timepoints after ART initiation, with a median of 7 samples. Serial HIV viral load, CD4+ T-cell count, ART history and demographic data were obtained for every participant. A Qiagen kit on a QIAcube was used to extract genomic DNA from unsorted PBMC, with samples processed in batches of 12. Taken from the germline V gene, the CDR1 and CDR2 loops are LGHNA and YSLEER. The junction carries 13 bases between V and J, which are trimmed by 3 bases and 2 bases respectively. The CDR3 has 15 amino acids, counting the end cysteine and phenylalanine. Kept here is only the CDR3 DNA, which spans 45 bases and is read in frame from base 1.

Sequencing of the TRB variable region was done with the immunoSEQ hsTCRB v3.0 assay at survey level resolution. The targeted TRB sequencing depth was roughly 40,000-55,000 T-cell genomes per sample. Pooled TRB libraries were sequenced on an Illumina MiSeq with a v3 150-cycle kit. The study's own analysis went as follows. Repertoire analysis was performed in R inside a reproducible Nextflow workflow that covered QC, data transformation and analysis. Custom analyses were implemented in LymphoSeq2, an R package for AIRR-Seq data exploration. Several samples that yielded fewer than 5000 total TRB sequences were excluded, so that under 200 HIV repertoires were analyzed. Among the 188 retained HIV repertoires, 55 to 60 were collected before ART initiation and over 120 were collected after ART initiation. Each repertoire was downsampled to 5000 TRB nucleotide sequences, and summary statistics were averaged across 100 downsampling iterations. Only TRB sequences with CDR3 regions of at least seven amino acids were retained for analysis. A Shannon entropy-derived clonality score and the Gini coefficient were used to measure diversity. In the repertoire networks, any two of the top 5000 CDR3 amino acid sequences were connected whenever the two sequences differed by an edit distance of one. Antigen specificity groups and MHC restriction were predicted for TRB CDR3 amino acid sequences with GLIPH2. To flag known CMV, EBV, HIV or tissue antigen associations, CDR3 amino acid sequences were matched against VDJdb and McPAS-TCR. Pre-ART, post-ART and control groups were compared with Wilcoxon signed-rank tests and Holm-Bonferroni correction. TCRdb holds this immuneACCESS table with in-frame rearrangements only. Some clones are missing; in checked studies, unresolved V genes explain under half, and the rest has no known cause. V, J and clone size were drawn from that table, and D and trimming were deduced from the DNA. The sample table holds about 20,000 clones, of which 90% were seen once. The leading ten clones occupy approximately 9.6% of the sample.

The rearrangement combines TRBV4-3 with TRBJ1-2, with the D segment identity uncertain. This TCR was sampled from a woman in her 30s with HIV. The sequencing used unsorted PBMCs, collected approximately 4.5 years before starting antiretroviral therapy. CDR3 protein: CASSQEITANYGYTF. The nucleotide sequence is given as TGCGCCAGCAGCCAGGAGATTACAGCGAACTATGGCTACACCTTC.